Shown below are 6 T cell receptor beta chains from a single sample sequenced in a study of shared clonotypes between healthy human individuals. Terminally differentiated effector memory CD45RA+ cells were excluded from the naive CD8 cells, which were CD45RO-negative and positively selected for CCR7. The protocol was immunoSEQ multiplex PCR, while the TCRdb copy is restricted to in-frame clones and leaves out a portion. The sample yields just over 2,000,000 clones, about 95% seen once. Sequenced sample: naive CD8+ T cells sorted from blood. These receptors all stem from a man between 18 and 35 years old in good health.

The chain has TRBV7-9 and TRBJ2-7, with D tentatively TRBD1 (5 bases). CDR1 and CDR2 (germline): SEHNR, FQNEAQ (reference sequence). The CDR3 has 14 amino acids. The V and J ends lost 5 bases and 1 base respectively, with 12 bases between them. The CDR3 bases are TGTGCCAGCAGCGACAGCCTTTATTCCTACGAGCAGTACTTC. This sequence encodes CASSDSLYSYEQYF.

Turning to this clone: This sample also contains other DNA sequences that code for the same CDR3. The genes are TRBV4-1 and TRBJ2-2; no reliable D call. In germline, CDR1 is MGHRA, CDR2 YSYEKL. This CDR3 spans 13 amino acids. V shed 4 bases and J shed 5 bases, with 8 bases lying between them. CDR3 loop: CASSPTVTGELFF. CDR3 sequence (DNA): TGCGCCAGCAGCCCTACTGTAACCGGGGAGCTGTTTTTT.

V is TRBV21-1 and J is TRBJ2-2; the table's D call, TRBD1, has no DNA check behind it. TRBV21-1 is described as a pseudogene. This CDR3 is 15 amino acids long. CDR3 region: CASSSPADRAGELFF. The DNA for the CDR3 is TGTGCCAGCAGCTCTCCGGCCGACAGGGCCGGGGAGCTGTTTTTT.

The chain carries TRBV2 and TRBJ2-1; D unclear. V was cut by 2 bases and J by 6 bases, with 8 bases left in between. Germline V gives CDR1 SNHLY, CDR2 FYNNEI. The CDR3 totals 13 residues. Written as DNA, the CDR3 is TGTGCCAGCAGTGAAACAGCAGGCAATGAGCAGTTCTTC. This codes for CASSETAGNEQFF.

The CDR3: CASSFPDTDTQYF. In nucleotides, the CDR3 is TGTGCCAGCAGTTTCCCAGACACAGATACGCAGTATTTT. The chain uses TRBV27 and TRBJ2-3; D is uncertain. V lost 3 bases, J lost 2 bases, and 6 bases lay in between. CDR1 and CDR2 (germline): MNHEY, SMNVEV (reference sequence). The CDR3 covers 13 residues.

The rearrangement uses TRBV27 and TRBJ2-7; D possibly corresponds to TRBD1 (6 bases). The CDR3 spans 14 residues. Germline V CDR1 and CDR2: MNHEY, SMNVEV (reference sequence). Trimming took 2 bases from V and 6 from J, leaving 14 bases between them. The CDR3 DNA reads TGTGCCAGCAGTTTAATGGGGGCCTCGGTCGAGCAGTACTTC. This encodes CASSLMGASVEQYF.